The 16 T cell receptor beta chains below were found in one sample sequenced in a study of blood T cell repertoires in COVID-19. Clones were read by immunoSEQ multiplex PCR, and TCRdb kept only the in-frame ones, dropping some. Of about 130,000 clones listed, roughly 89% are singletons. The sample was peripheral blood. These receptor sequences come from a man in his fifties or sixties with COVID-19, enrolled during active disease.

This rearrangement joins TRBV7-8 to TRBJ1-1; D not resolved. The CDR3 extends over 13 amino acids. The V end was cut by 4 bases, the J end by 5 bases, with 11 bases between. Per the germline V gene, CDR1 is SGHVS and CDR2 is FQNEAQ. The CDR3 here is CASSSLSGTEAFF. The CDR3 nucleotides are TGTGCCAGCAGCTCCCTAAGCGGGACTGAAGCTTTCTTT.

The genes are TRBV27 and TRBJ1-5; D might be TRBD1 (6 bases). The V end was cut by 6 bases, the J end by 3 bases, with 18 bases between. This CDR3 is built from 16 residues. Germline values: CDR1 MNHEY, CDR2 SMNVEV (reference sequence). CDR3 DNA sequence: TGTGCCAGCAGGTCTTCGGGACATCCGTTCAATCAGCCCCAGCATTTT. It codes for CASRSSGHPFNQPQHF.

The V call is TRBV4-3, the J call TRBJ1-2; D ambiguous. The CDR3 sequence is 13 residues long. Trimming stripped 0 bases from V and 5 bases from J, with 7 bases between. The germline gives CDR1 LGHNA, CDR2 YSLEER. Written as DNA, the CDR3 is TGCGCCAGCAGCCAAGATAATATGTATGGCTACACCTTC. This gives the protein CASSQDNMYGYTF.

The chain combines TRBV29-1 with TRBJ1-5; 7 positions match TRBD1. This CDR3 comprises 13 residues. Germline V lookup: CDR1 SQVTM, CDR2 ANQGSEA. V lost 4 bases to trimming and J lost 5 bases; unmatched junction nucleotides: 5. CDR3 amino acids: CSVGQGPHQPQHF. Written as DNA, the CDR3 is TGCAGCGTTGGACAGGGCCCCCATCAGCCCCAGCATTTT.

This sequence joins TRBV9 and TRBJ2-3; 7 bases map to TRBD2. Trimming took 3 bases from V and 7 from J; bases not matched to a gene: 14. CDR1 and CDR2 (germline): SGDLS, YYNGEE. CDR3 size: 16 residues. The CDR3 DNA follows: TGTGCCAGCAGCGAACTGGCTGGCGGGGGTAGGAATACGCAGTATTTT. Its translation: CASSELAGGGRNTQYF.

This sequence joins TRBV4-1 and TRBJ1-2; D gene ambiguous. The V gene lost 4 bases and the J gene lost 3 bases, with 15 bases spanning the gap. The germline gives CDR1 MGHRA, CDR2 YSYEKL. The CDR3 contains 15 residues. CDR3 DNA: TGCGCCAGCAGCCTACAAGATTCTCGGGACTATGGCTACACCTTC. As protein: CASSLQDSRDYGYTF.

The chain is built from TRBV19 and TRBJ2-5; possibly TRBD2 for D (6 bases). Trimming cost V 1 base and J 4 bases, with 10 bases left between them. This CDR3 has 14 residues. In germline, CDR1 is LNHDA, CDR2 SQIVND (reference sequence). The DNA of the CDR3 is TGTGCCAGTAGTATAGGACTAGGGTTAGAGACCCAGTACTTC. Encoded protein: CASSIGLGLETQYF.

The chain joins TRBV19 to TRBJ2-1; 13 positions agree with TRBD2. Looked up from germline, CDR1 is LNHDA and CDR2 is SQIVND (reference sequence). The trim removed 5 bases at V and 8 bases at J, leaving 9 bases unmatched. This CDR3 region has 16 residues. The CDR3 is CASSLPLAGGPDEQFF. Written as DNA, the CDR3 is TGTGCCAGTAGTCTCCCACTAGCGGGGGGGCCGGATGAGCAGTTCTTC.

The V and J genes are TRBV28 and TRBJ2-2, with TRBD2 identical over 8 bases. Germline lookup yields CDR1 MDHEN and CDR2 SYDVKM. There are 15 residues in the CDR3. J gave up 4 bases and V 2 bases, and 3 bases lay outside the gene matches. CDR3 DNA: TGTGCCAGCAGTTTAGGGCTAGCGGGCACCGGGGAGCTGTTTTTT. Its translation is CASSLGLAGTGELFF. Filled out from reference TRBV28 and TRBJ2-2, the complete variable domain reads DVKVTQSSRYLVKRTGEKVFLECVQDMDHENMFWYRQDPGLGLRLIYFSYDVKMKEKGDIPEGYSVSREKKERFSLILESASTNQTSMYLCASSLGLAGTGELFFGEGSRLTVL.

This chain links TRBV28 with TRBJ2-3, with 11 positions matching TRBD2. With V trimmed by 9 bases and J by 2 bases, 7 bases remained unmatched. CDR3 length: 15 residues. Germline-derived CDR1 and CDR2 are MDHEN and SYDVKM. This CDR3 is CASLIAGGATDTQYF. CDR3 DNA: TGTGCCAGTCTGATAGCGGGGGGGGCCACAGATACGCAGTATTTT.

The CDR3 is CASSFRGQVRQETQYF. CDR3 nucleotides: TGTGCCAGCAGTTTTAGGGGACAGGTGAGGCAAGAGACCCAGTACTTC. The chain uses TRBV27 and TRBJ2-5; 8 bases align to TRBD1. The CDR3 runs to 16 residues. Trimming cost V 3 bases and J 2 bases; bases outside gene matches: 8. Germline CDR1 reads MNHEY; CDR2 reads SMNVEV (reference sequence).

The CDR3 region has the DNA TGTGCCAGCAGTTTTGGACAGGGGAGAACCGGGGAGCTGTTTTTT. Its protein is CASSFGQGRTGELFF. The chain is built from TRBV6-2 or TRBV6-3 and TRBJ2-2; 9 positions agree with TRBD1. V lost 4 bases to trimming and J lost 5 bases; unmatched junction nucleotides: 5. The CDR3 covers 15 residues. Germline V CDR1 and CDR2: MNHEY, SVGEGT.

The J gene is TRBJ1-6, the V gene TRBV5-4; D possibly corresponds to TRBD1 (6 bases). V was trimmed by 6 bases and J by 0 bases, leaving 10 bases between them. Germline V CDR1 and CDR2: SGHNT, YYREEE (reference sequence). The CDR3 extends over 15 amino acids. The CDR3 DNA sequence: TGTGCCAGCACCCTAGGGGGCTCCTATAATTCACCCCTCCACTTT. As protein: CASTLGGSYNSPLHF.

This clone was picked up one time. Written as DNA, the CDR3 is TGTGCCAGTAGTATTGGCAGGGGAAGTTATCAGCCCCAGCATTTT. Protein sequence: CASSIGRGSYQPQHF. The chain is built from TRBV19 and TRBJ1-5, with a tentative D call TRBD1 (6 bases). The V end was cut by 3 bases, the J end by 5 bases, with 14 bases between. CDR1 and CDR2 from the germline V gene are LNHDA and SQIVND (reference sequence). The CDR3 spans 15 residues.

The chain links TRBV5-8 to TRBJ2-5; TRBD2 agrees at 12 bases. The CDR3 totals 16 residues. V trimming: 2 bases; J trimming: 3 bases; junction bases outside the gene matches: 5. CDR1 is SGHTS and CDR2 is YDEGEE in the germline V gene. The CDR3 sequence: CASSFGASGGEETQYF. The CDR3 DNA is TGTGCCAGCAGCTTTGGGGCTAGCGGGGGGGAAGAGACCCAGTACTTC.

The chain uses TRBV19 and TRBJ2-7; perhaps TRBD1 as D (5 bases). The CDR3 is 11 residues long. Germline V gene lookup returns CDR1 LNHDA and CDR2 SQIVND (reference sequence). The ends were cut back, 10 bases at V and 1 base at J, with 8 bases in the middle. CDR3 nucleotides: TGTGCCACCAGACAGTCCTACGAGCAGTACTTC. Its protein product is CATRQSYEQYF.